A selection of T cell receptor beta chains follows, all from one sample in a study of blood T cell repertoires in COVID-19. Clones were read by immunoSEQ multiplex PCR, and TCRdb kept only the in-frame ones, dropping some. Of 200,000 to 300,000 clones in the sample, more than 75% were seen once. What was sequenced was peripheral blood. These receptors originate from a woman between 40 and 55 years old who had recovered from COVID-19. The CDR3 runs from the conserved cysteine through the conserved F or W. A D gene is named only where the DNA matches it firmly. Clone size, where shown, is once, few, many, or a class for clones that have expanded.

D gene,V gene,clone size,J gene,CDR3 protein,CDR3 DNA
-,TRBV30,-,TRBJ1-1,CAWSTRLDTEAFF,TGTGCCTGGAGTACCCGGTTGGACACTGAAGCTTTCTTT
TRBD1,TRBV6-5,-,TRBJ1-1,CASSPGTGGGTEAFF,TGTGCCAGCAGTCCCGGGACAGGGGGTGGGACTGAAGCTTTCTTT
TRBD2,TRBV30,-,TRBJ2-1,CAWSGGVRAEQFF,TGTGCCTGGAGCGGGGGGGTTAGGGCTGAGCAGTTCTTC
TRBD1,TRBV6-6,-,TRBJ2-7,CASSSPPGTGSVEQYF,TGTGCCAGCAGTTCCCCACCCGGGACAGGTAGCGTCGAGCAGTACTTC
-,TRBV19,-,TRBJ2-7,CASTDGGEQYF,TGTGCCAGTACAGACGGGGGCGAGCAGTACTTC
-,TRBV4-3,-,TRBJ1-1,CASSLVPNTEAFF,TGCGCCAGCAGCCTCGTCCCCAACACTGAAGCTTTCTTT
-,TRBV7-6,-,TRBJ1-1,CASSADPGVGTEAFF,TGTGCCAGCAGCGCCGATCCAGGGGTCGGCACTGAAGCTTTCTTT
-,TRBV5-1,-,TRBJ1-6,CASSPPLEGSPLHF,TGCGCCAGCAGCCCACCCCTGGAGGGTTCACCCCTCCACTTT
TRBD1,TRBV14,-,TRBJ2-1,CASSAGTGAYNEQFF,TGTGCCAGCAGCGCCGGGACAGGGGCCTACAATGAGCAGTTCTTC
-,TRBV9,-,TRBJ1-2,CASSPGGVGYTF,TGTGCCAGCAGCCCCGGGGGGGTCGGCTACACCTTC
TRBD1,TRBV19,-,TRBJ1-1,CASSPQGAADTEAFF,TGTGCCAGTAGTCCCCAGGGGGCGGCGGACACTGAAGCTTTCTTT
TRBD2,TRBV30,-,TRBJ2-5,CAWRPPPGTSGSTLWGTQYF,TGTGCCTGGAGGCCACCCCCCGGGACTAGCGGGAGTACCCTTTGGGGGACCCAGTACTTC
TRBD2,TRBV2,many,TRBJ2-1,CASRLSGRLDEQFF,TGTGCCAGCAGGCTCAGCGGGAGGTTGGATGAGCAGTTCTTC
-,TRBV7-9,-,TRBJ2-2,CASSYGGTGELFF,TGTGCCAGCAGCTATGGAGGGACCGGGGAGCTGTTTTTT
-,TRBV18,-,TRBJ1-4,CASSLRQVKEEKLFF,TGTGCCAGCTCACTCCGACAGGTTAAAGAGGAAAAACTGTTTTTT
-,TRBV4-3,-,TRBJ1-2,CASSQDGTRGRYTF,TGCGCCAGCAGCCAAGATGGGACAAGGGGCCGCTACACCTTC
-,TRBV29-1,-,TRBJ1-2,CSVEVRVYGYTF,TGCAGCGTTGAGGTCAGGGTGTATGGCTACACCTTC
-,TRBV20-1,-,TRBJ2-7,CIGNGQYF,TGCATTGGTAACGGGCAGTACTTC
-,TRBV4-1,-,TRBJ1-2,CASSQPGGQAANYGYTF,TGCGCCAGCAGCCAACCCGGGGGGCAAGCGGCTAACTATGGCTACACCTTC
TRBD2,TRBV15,-,TRBJ2-1,CATSRLPGTSEYNEQFF,TGTGCCACCAGCAGACTGCCCGGGACTAGCGAGTACAATGAGCAGTTCTTC
TRBD2,TRBV19,-,TRBJ2-1,CASSRAGTSGRREQFF,TGTGCCAGTAGTAGGGCCGGGACTAGCGGGAGGCGCGAGCAGTTCTTC
-,TRBV30,-,TRBJ2-5,CAWADQETQYF,TGTGCCTGGGCTGACCAAGAGACCCAGTACTTC
-,TRBV7-2,-,TRBJ1-2,CASSLAQGRGYTF,TGTGCCAGCAGCTTAGCCCAGGGTCGGGGCTACACCTTC
-,TRBV6-2/TRBV6-3,few,TRBJ1-5,CASSYARVRPQHF,TGTGCCAGCAGTTACGCCAGGGTTCGGCCCCAGCATTTT